The present T cell receptor beta chain was sequenced within a study of T cell responses to AZD1222 COVID-19 vaccine. Regarding the study as a whole: Most donors were white British and more were female, and clonal diversity was possibly underestimated.

Remarks on this clone: No antigen is known for it.

The CDR3 sequence is 14 residues long. Germline CDR1 and CDR2: SGHTA and FQGNSA. The trim removed 2 bases at V and 11 bases at J, leaving 9 bases unmatched. The analysis combined second doses at about 4 or about 12 weeks. TCRdb keeps only in-frame clones here, not all; method: immunoSEQ multiplex PCR. The sample lists approximately 100,000 clones; 75% to 90% were seen once. The clonotype comes from an adult who received the AZD1222 COVID-19 vaccine. Sequenced here: peripheral blood, sampled 28 days after the second AZD1222 dose. The J gene is TRBJ1-1, the V gene TRBV7-2, with 9 bases lining up with TRBD1. The CDR3 DNA reads TGTGCCAGCAGCTTATATCTGGGACAGGGTTTGGCTTTCTTT. Encoded protein: CASSLYLGQGLAFF.